A single sample is the source of the 18 T cell receptor beta chains below, sequenced in a study of cytomegalovirus exposure and HLA in healthy donors. It was with 60 Vbeta and 13 Jbeta primers that the PCR ran. The method was immunoSEQ multiplex PCR; TCRdb's version includes in-frame clones alone and lacks a portion of them. Of about 190,000 clones in the sample, almost 80% were seen once. The sequencing input was PBMCs. These receptor sequences come from a woman between 18 and 30 years old in good health and CMV-seronegative.

The chain carries TRBV5-1 and TRBJ2-1; possibly TRBD1 for D (6 bases). This CDR3 is 15 amino acids long. Per the germline V gene, CDR1 is SGHRS and CDR2 is YFSETQ. V was pared by 3 bases and J by 0 bases, with 10 bases between. As DNA, the CDR3 is TGCGCCAGCAGCTCGGACAGATACTCCTACAATGAGCAGTTCTTC. Residues: CASSSDRYSYNEQFF.

The chain carries TRBV7-3 and TRBJ2-3; 14 bases align to TRBD2. Germline-derived CDR1 and CDR2 are SGHTA and FQGTGA. The CDR3 contains 18 residues. Trimming cost V 5 bases and J 0 bases; bases outside gene matches: 7. Written as DNA, the CDR3 is TGTGCCAGCAGCCGGACTAGCGGGAGGATGGGAAGCACAGATACGCAGTATTTT. It encodes CASSRTSGRMGSTDTQYF.

V and J are TRBV13 and TRBJ2-7, with D unresolved. V shed 0 bases and J shed 7 bases, with 13 bases lying between them. CDR1 and CDR2 from the germline V gene are PRHDT and FYEKMQ (reference sequence). CDR3 size: 14 residues. The CDR3 coding sequence is TGTGCCAGCAGCTTAGGAACAGAAGATAATGAGCAGTACTTC. Translated: CASSLGTEDNEQYF.

This clone was recorded a few times. CDR3 sequence reads: CATSPTWLSGGADTQYF. CDR3 bases: TGTGCCACCAGCCCCACGTGGTTAAGCGGGGGCGCAGATACGCAGTATTTT. This sequence joins TRBV15 and TRBJ2-3; TRBD2 aligns across 8 bases. The J segment lost 4 bases and the V segment lost 5 bases, leaving 14 bases of the junction unmatched. CDR1 LNHNV and CDR2 YYDKDF come from the germline V gene (reference sequence). CDR3 length equals 17 residues.

This chain uses TRBV19 with TRBJ1-1, with a weak D call TRBD1 (5 bases). The CDR3 consists of 13 residues. The germline V gene has CDR1 LNHDA and CDR2 SQIVND (reference sequence). With 1 base removed from V and 2 bases from J, the gap between germline ends came to 5 bases. The CDR3 is CASSIGGNTEAFF. The CDR3 DNA reads TGTGCCAGTAGTATAGGGGGCAACACTGAAGCTTTCTTT.

The CDR3 region is CSATSLPEAFF. The CDR3 DNA reads TGCAGTGCCACGTCCCTACCTGAAGCTTTCTTT. The chain links TRBV20-1 to TRBJ1-1; D remains unclear. Trimming left V 6 bases short and J 6 bases short, with 11 bases between. Germline V gives CDR1 DFQATT, CDR2 SNEGSKA (reference sequence). There are 11 residues in the CDR3.

The rearrangement joins TRBV27 to TRBJ2-2; D gene unclear. The CDR3 has 13 amino acids. In germline, CDR1 is MNHEY, CDR2 SMNVEV (reference sequence). The V gene lost 2 bases and the J gene lost 4 bases, with 5 bases spanning the gap. DNA of the CDR3: TGTGCCAGCAGTTTACAGGTCACCGGGGAGCTGTTTTTT. As protein: CASSLQVTGELFF.

The DNA for the CDR3 is TGTGCCAGCAGCTATACCCGGGGCGAGCAGTACTTC. It codes for CASSYTRGEQYF. The J gene is TRBJ2-7, the V gene TRBV11-1, with a tentative D call TRBD2 (5 bases). V lost 4 bases and J lost 6, with 10 bases in between. The CDR3 is 12 residues long. Germline CDR1 and CDR2: SGHAT and FQDESV (reference sequence).

This chain connects TRBV5-1 to TRBJ2-1, with 8 nucleotides matching TRBD1. Germline-derived CDR1 and CDR2 are SGHRS and YFSETQ. The CDR3 has 16 residues. The V gene end was trimmed by 0 bases and the J gene end by 4 bases; junction bases not matched to a gene: 6. CDR3 sequence reads: CASSLAGDRIYNEQFF. The CDR3 DNA sequence: TGCGCCAGCAGCTTGGCCGGGGACAGGATTTACAATGAGCAGTTCTTC. The whole variable domain, remainder taken from reference TRBV5-1 and TRBJ2-1, is KAGVTQTPRYLIKTRGQQVTLSCSPISGHRSVSWYQQTPGQGLQFLFEYFSETQRNKGNFPGRFSGRQFSNSRSEMNVSTLELGDSALYLCASSLAGDRIYNEQFFGPGTRLTVL.

This clone was recorded once. The rearrangement joins TRBV5-6 to TRBJ2-1; 13 bases line up with TRBD2. CDR3 length equals 15 residues. Trimming removed 4 bases from V and 7 bases from J; junction bases left unmatched: 5. Germline V lookup: CDR1 SGHDT, CDR2 YYEEEE. This chain's CDR3 is CASSTGLAGANEQFF. The CDR3 DNA sequence: TGTGCCAGCAGCACAGGACTAGCGGGGGCGAATGAGCAGTTCTTC.

This chain links TRBV28 with TRBJ2-1; 9 nucleotides agree with TRBD1. V lost 1 base, J lost 8 bases, and 3 bases stayed unmatched. Per germline, CDR1 MDHEN and CDR2 SYDVKM. CDR3 length equals 14 residues. CDR3 sequence reads: CASSLSGDRDEQFF. As DNA, the CDR3 is TGTGCCAGCAGTTTATCGGGGGACAGGGATGAGCAGTTCTTC.

With regard to this clone: At one of its ends the junction is not consistent with the germline gene, which may arise from a read error. This CDR3 reads CASSLALTSGRGTYNEQFF. As DNA, the CDR3 is TGTGCTAGCAGCTTAGCGCTTACTAGCGGGAGGGGGACCTACAATGAGCAGTTCTTC. This chain connects TRBV7-7 to TRBJ2-1; 13 bases are a match to TRBD2. CDR1 and CDR2 (germline): SSHAT, FNYEAQ (reference sequence). The CDR3 loop spans 19 amino acids.

This clone has only a few counts. In the same sample, other DNA sequences code for this CDR3. V and J are TRBV7-3 and TRBJ2-1, with TRBD2 as a possible D gene (5 bases). Looked up from germline, CDR1 is SGHTA and CDR2 is FQGTGA. V was shortened by 2 bases and J by 3 bases, with 8 bases between the two germline ends. The CDR3 consists of 14 residues. The CDR3, as DNA: TGTGCCAGCAGCTTATCACGGGACTACAATGAGCAGTTCTTC. Its protein is CASSLSRDYNEQFF.

The chain uses TRBV6-6 and TRBJ2-7, with TRBD1 identical over 8 bases. This CDR3 contains 14 residues. The V gene end was trimmed by 0 bases and the J gene end by 3 bases; junction bases not matched to a gene: 1. CDR1 and CDR2 from the germline V gene are MNHNY and SVGAGI (reference sequence). The CDR3 DNA is TGTGCCAGCAGTTACTCGACAGGGGACTACGAGCAGTACTTC. Protein sequence: CASSYSTGDYEQYF.

This chain connects TRBV28 to TRBJ1-1, with 7 bases identical to TRBD1. The CDR3 runs to 13 residues. Unmatched junction bases numbered 5, after V lost 3 bases and J lost 7 bases. Germline CDR1 is MDHEN and CDR2 is SYDVKM. The CDR3 spells CASSFPGQVEAFF. DNA of the CDR3: TGTGCCAGCAGTTTCCCTGGACAGGTTGAAGCTTTCTTT.

The chain carries TRBV27 and TRBJ2-6; 12 positions agree with TRBD1. Germline V lookup: CDR1 MNHEY, CDR2 SMNVEV (reference sequence). The CDR3 is made up of 18 amino acids. The J segment lost 4 bases and the V segment lost 1 base, leaving 5 bases of the junction unmatched. The CDR3 DNA sequence: TGTGCCAGCAGTTTATGGGGACAGGGGGCGGCCGGGGCCAACGTCCTGACTTTC. It yields the protein CASSLWGQGAAGANVLTF.

This clone has only a few counts. The genes are TRBV5-6 and TRBJ2-7, with D possibly TRBD1 on 5 matching bases. Per the germline V gene, CDR1 is SGHDT and CDR2 is YYEEEE. The CDR3 spans 14 residues. Trimming pared 0 bases from V and 2 bases from J, leaving 9 bases between. CDR3 DNA: TGTGCCAGCAGCTTGGACCAGGGTACCTACGAGCAGTACTTC. As protein: CASSLDQGTYEQYF.

The J gene is TRBJ2-1, the V gene TRBV9, with TRBD1 matching 7 bases. There are 14 residues in the CDR3. The V gene's germline CDR1 is SGDLS and CDR2 YYNGEE. Losses at the gene ends were 6 bases for V and 0 bases for J; bases not matched to a gene: 3. CDR3 bases: TGTGCCAGCACGGGACAGAGCTCCTACAATGAGCAGTTCTTC. Its protein product is CASTGQSSYNEQFF. Complete variable domain (other parts from reference TRBV9 and TRBJ2-1): DSGVTQTPKHLITATGQRVTLRCSPRSGDLSVYWYQQSLDQGLQFLIQYYNGEERAKGNILERFSAQQFPDLHSELNLSSLELGDSALYFCASTGQSSYNEQFFGPGTRLTVL.